This TCR beta chain derives from a study of T-cell reconstitution after alpha-beta-depleted transplantation in children. Library preparation (for TCRbeta) was performed with unique molecular identifiers. A single record per CDR3 protein comes from TCRdb applying MiXCR to the PCR reads. Of roughly 590,000 distinct CDR3 sequences listed, over 15% were seen once; the top ten hold 0.85% to 1.3%. In this sample, this clonotype turned up many times. Trimming shortened V by 3 bases and J by 7 bases, and 18 bases separated the two germline ends. The CDR3 contains 14 residues. CDR1 and CDR2 from the germline V gene are DFQATT and SNEGSKA (reference sequence).

The V gene is TRBV20-1, the J gene TRBJ2-5, with unresolved D. The receptor was derived from a human donor who donated a stem cell graft to a child with acute myeloid leukemia. The specimen was PBMCs from the stem cell graft donor, collected from the stem cell graft. The CDR3 DNA is TGCAGTGCTAGTGTTCAGGCAGTCCCCTGGACCCAGTACTTC. Amino acid sequence: CSASVQAVPWTQYF.